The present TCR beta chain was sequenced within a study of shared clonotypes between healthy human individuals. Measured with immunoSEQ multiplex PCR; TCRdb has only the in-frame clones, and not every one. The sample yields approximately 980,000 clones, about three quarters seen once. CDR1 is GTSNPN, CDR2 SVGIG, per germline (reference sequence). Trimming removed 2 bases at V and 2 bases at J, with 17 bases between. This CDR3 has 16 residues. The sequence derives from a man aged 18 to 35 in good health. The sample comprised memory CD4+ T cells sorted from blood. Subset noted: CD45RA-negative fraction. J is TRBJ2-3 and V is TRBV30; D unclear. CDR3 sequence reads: CAWSRTSTSPTDTQYF. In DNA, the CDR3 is TGTGCCTGGAGTAGAACGTCCACGAGCCCCACAGATACGCAGTATTTT.